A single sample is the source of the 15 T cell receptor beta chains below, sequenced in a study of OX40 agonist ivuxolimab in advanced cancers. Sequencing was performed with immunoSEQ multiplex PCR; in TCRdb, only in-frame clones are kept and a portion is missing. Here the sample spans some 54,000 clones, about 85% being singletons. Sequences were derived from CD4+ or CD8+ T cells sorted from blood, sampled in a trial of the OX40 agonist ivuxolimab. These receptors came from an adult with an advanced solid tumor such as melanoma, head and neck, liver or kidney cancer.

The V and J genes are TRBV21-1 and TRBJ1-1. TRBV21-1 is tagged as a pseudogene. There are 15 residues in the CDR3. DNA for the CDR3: TGTGCCAGCAGCAAAGACGAGGGGCTTAACACTGAAGCTTTCTTT. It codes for CASSKDEGLNTEAFF.

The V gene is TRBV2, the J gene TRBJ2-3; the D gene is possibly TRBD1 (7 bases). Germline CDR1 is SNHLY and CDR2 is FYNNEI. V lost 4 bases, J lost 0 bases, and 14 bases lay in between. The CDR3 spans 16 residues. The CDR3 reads CASSVGRGASTDTQYF. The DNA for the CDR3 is TGTGCCAGCAGTGTGGGCAGGGGGGCTAGCACAGATACGCAGTATTTT.

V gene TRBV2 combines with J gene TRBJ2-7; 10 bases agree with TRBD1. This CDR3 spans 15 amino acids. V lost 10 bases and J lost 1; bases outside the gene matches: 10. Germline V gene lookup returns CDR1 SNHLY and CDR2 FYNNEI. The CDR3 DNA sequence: TGTGCCACCCTGGGGTGGGACAGGGGTTCCTACGAGCAGTACTTC. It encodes CATLGWDRGSYEQYF. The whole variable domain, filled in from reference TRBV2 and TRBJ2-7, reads EPEVTQTPSHQVTQMGQEVILRCVPISNHLYFYWYRQILGQKVEFLVSFYNNEISEKSEIFDDQFSVERPDGSNFTLKIRSTKLEDSAMYFCATLGWDRGSYEQYFGPGTRLTVT.

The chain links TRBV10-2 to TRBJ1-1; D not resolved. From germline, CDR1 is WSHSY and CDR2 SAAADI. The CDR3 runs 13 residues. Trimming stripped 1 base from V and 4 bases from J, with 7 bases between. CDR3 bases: TGCGCCAGCAGTGAGTTGGAGGGCACTGAAGCTTTCTTT. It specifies CASSELEGTEAFF.

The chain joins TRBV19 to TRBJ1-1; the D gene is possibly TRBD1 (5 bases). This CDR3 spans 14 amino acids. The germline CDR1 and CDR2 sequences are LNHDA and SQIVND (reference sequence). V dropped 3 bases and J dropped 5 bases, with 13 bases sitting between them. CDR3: CASSIDSIWTEAFF. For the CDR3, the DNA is TGTGCCAGTAGTATCGACAGCATTTGGACTGAAGCTTTCTTT. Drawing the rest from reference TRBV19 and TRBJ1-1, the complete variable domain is DGGITQSPKYLFRKEGQNVTLSCEQNLNHDAMYWYRQDPGQGLRLIYYSQIVNDFQKGDIAEGYSVSREKKESFPLTVTSAQKNPTAFYLCASSIDSIWTEAFFGQGTRLTVV.

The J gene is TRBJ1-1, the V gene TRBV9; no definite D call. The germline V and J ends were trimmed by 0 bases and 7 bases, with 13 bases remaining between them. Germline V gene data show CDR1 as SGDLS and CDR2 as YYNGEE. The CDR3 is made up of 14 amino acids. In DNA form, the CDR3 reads TGTGCCAGCAGCGTAGTTTGGAACCCAGGTGAAGCTTTCTTT. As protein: CASSVVWNPGEAFF.

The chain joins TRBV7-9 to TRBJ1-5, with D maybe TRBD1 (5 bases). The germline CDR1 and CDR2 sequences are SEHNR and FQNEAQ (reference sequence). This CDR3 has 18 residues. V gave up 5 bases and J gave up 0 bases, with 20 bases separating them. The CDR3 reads CASSPLIGTEYSNQPQHF. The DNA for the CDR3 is TGTGCCAGCAGCCCCTTGATAGGGACTGAATATAGCAATCAGCCCCAGCATTTT.

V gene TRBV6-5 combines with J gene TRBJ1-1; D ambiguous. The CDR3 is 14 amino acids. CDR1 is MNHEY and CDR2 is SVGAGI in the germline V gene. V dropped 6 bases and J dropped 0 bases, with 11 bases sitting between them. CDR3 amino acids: CASSNEGMNTEAFF. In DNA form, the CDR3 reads TGTGCCAGCAGCAACGAGGGCATGAACACTGAAGCTTTCTTT.

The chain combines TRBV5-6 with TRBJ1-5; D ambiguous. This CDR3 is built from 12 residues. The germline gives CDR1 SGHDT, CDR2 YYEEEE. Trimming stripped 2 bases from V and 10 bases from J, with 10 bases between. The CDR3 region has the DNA TGTGCCAGCAGCTTTTGGGGTGGCCCCCAGCATTTT. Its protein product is CASSFWGGPQHF.

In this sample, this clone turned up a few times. This CDR3 is CASSAVHGENYEQYF. Written as DNA, the CDR3 is TGTGCCAGCAGTGCCGTACACGGAGAAAACTACGAGCAGTACTTC. This chain connects TRBV6-8 to TRBJ2-7, with D hard to call. Germline loops: CDR1 MNHGY, CDR2 SAAAGT. The CDR3 is 15 residues long. V lost 5 bases, J lost 3 bases, and 17 bases lay in between.

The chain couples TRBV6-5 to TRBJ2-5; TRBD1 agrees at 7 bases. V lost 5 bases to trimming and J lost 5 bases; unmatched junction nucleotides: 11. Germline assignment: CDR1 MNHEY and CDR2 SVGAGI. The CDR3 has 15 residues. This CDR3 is CASSKGGQAGETQYF. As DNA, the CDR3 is TGTGCCAGCAGTAAGGGTGGACAGGCCGGTGAGACCCAGTACTTC.

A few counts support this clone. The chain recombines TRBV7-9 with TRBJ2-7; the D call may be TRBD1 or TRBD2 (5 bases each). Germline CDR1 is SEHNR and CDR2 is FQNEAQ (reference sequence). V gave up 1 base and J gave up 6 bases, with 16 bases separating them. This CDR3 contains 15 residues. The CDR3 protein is CASSLGGYSQGEQYF. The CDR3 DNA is TGTGCCAGCAGCTTAGGAGGGTACAGCCAGGGCGAGCAGTACTTC.

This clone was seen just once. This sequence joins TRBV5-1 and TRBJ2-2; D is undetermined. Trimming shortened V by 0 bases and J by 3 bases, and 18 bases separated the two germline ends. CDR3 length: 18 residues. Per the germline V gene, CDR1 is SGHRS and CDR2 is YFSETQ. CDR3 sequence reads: CASSLVAIVIDYTGELFF. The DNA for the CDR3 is TGCGCCAGCAGCTTGGTCGCCATTGTCATTGACTACACCGGGGAGCTGTTTTTT.

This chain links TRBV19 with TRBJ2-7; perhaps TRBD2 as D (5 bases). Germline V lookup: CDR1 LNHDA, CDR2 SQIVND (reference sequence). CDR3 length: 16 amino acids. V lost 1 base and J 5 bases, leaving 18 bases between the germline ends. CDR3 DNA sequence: TGTGCCAGTAGTATAGGCTCGGGATCTATGTCCCACGAGCAGTACTTC. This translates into CASSIGSGSMSHEQYF.

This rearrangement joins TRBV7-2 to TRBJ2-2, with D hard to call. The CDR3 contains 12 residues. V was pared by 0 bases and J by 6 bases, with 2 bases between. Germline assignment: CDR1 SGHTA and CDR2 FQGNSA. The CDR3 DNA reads TGTGCCAGCAGCTTAGCGGCCGGGGAGCTGTTTTTT. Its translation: CASSLAAGELFF.